These T cell receptor beta chains were read from a single sample in a study of identical twins. TCRdb re-derived calls from the 5' RACE reads in MiXCR, one entry per CDR3 protein. Of 200,000 to 300,000 distinct CDR3 sequences in the sample, 10% to 13% are singletons; the top ten hold approximately 9.1%. Sequenced: memory T cells sorted from blood. The source of these receptors is a man in his forties or fifties in good health. Both conserved end residues are part of each CDR3. The D gene is left open where the match is weak. A row's size may be missing; if present it is once, few, many or a size class.

J | V | size | D | CDR3 | DNA
TRBJ2-5 | TRBV5-1 | . | TRBD2 | CASSLEASGDEETQYF | TGCGCCAGCAGCTTGGAGGCTAGCGGGGACGAAGAGACCCAGTACTTC
TRBJ2-1 | TRBV6-2/TRBV6-3 | . | TRBD2 | CASSYSRTSGLRSYNEQFF | TGTGCCAGCAGTTACTCTCGGACTAGCGGGCTTCGCTCCTACAATGAGCAGTTCTTC
TRBJ1-5 | TRBV16 | . | TRBD1 | CASSPTGVSNQPQHF | TGTGCCAGCAGCCCGACAGGGGTCAGCAATCAGCCCCAGCATTTT
TRBJ2-5 | TRBV6-6 | few | TRBD2 | CASRTSGQETQYF | TGTGCCAGCAGGACTAGCGGCCAAGAGACCCAGTACTTC
TRBJ2-7 | TRBV20-1 | . | . | CSARKTLGGVEQYF | TGCAGTGCTAGAAAGACCCTAGGCGGGGTCGAGCAGTACTTC
TRBJ2-1 | TRBV6-2/TRBV6-3 | few | . | CASSRDAYNEQFF | TGTGCCAGCAGCAGAGACGCGTACAATGAGCAGTTCTTC
TRBJ2-2 | TRBV5-6 | . | TRBD1 | CASSEETGLAGELFF | TGTGCCAGCAGCGAAGAGACAGGGTTGGCCGGGGAGCTGTTTTTT
TRBJ1-1 | TRBV7-9 | few | . | CASSPIGLSNTEAFF | TGTGCCAGCAGCCCTATCGGATTATCGAACACTGAAGCTTTCTTT
TRBJ1-3 | TRBV5-1 | many | . | CASKLSGAPGNTIYF | TGCGCCAGCAAGCTGTCAGGGGCGCCAGGAAACACCATATATTTT
TRBJ2-7 | TRBV30 | many | . | CAWNEQTGNEQYF | TGTGCCTGGAACGAACAGACGGGGAACGAGCAGTACTTC
TRBJ1-1 | TRBV5-1 | many | . | CASSLVGRGAMNTEAFF | TGCGCCAGCAGCTTGGTAGGGAGAGGCGCGATGAACACTGAAGCTTTCTTT
TRBJ2-1 | TRBV15 | . | TRBD1 | CATSMTRGTGANEQFF | TGTGCCACCAGCATGACTCGTGGGACAGGGGCCAATGAGCAGTTCTTC
TRBJ1-2 | TRBV12-3/TRBV12-4 | many | . | CASTALGRVDYGYTF | TGTGCCAGCACCGCCCTAGGGCGTGTCGACTATGGCTACACCTTC
TRBJ2-1 | TRBV12-3/TRBV12-4 | . | . | CASSLRAPSEQFF | TGTGCCAGCAGTCTTAGGGCCCCCAGTGAGCAGTTCTTC
TRBJ2-1 | TRBV5-1 | . | . | CASSLKWGSYNEQFF | TGCGCCAGCAGCTTGAAGTGGGGGTCCTACAATGAGCAGTTCTTC
TRBJ1-2 | TRBV10-3 | many | . | CAISPGTYGYTF | TGTGCCATCAGTCCCGGAACCTATGGCTACACCTTC
TRBJ2-3 | TRBV25-1 | few | . | CASSEGRLTITDTQYF | TGTGCCAGCAGTGAGGGACGGTTGACTATCACAGATACGCAGTATTTT
TRBJ2-1 | TRBV23-1 | many | . | CASSPLGVGSILYNEQFF | TGCGCCAGCAGTCCCCTCGGGGTAGGGTCCATCCTCTACAATGAGCAGTTCTTC
TRBJ2-5 | TRBV20-1 | many | . | CSARVLQGYGETQYF | TGCAGTGCTAGAGTCTTACAGGGTTACGGGGAGACCCAGTACTTC
TRBJ2-3 | TRBV20-1 | . | . | CSARVDPGVDTQYF | TGCAGTGCTAGAGTTGATCCGGGAGTGGATACGCAGTATTTT
TRBJ1-2 | TRBV5-1 | many | . | CASSLRVNYGYTF | TGCGCCAGCAGCTTGAGGGTCAACTATGGCTACACCTTC
TRBJ2-1 | TRBV10-3 | many | TRBD1 | CAISSPGQLYNEQFF | TGTGCCATCAGTTCTCCGGGACAGCTCTACAATGAGCAGTTCTTC
TRBJ2-4 | TRBV24-1 | . | . | CATSDAVEGGIQYF | TGTGCCACCAGTGATGCCGTGGAGGGTGGCATTCAGTACTTC
TRBJ2-3 | TRBV7-2 | many | . | CASGAGRADTQYF | TGTGCCAGCGGGGCAGGGCGGGCAGATACGCAGTATTTT
TRBJ2-1 | TRBV5-6 | . | . | CASSSGPSSYNEQFF | TGTGCCAGCAGCTCGGGACCGAGCTCCTACAATGAGCAGTTCTTC
TRBJ1-1 | TRBV10-3 | many | . | CAIKSPTSTEAFF | TGTGCCATCAAATCCCCGACTAGCACTGAAGCTTTCTTT
TRBJ2-2 | TRBV29-1 | few | . | CSGRGANTGELFF | TGCAGCGGTCGCGGGGCGAACACCGGGGAGCTGTTTTTT
TRBJ2-5 | TRBV6-5 | . | . | CASSYGRDFQETQYF | TGTGCCAGCAGTTACGGCCGGGACTTCCAAGAGACCCAGTACTTC
TRBJ1-5 | TRBV20-1 | many | TRBD1 | CSARDPRQGANQPQHF | TGCAGTGCTAGAGATCCTCGCCAGGGGGCTAATCAGCCCCAGCATTTT
TRBJ1-1 | TRBV20-1 | many | . | CSLSRGNTEAFF | TGCAGTCTCTCTAGGGGGAACACTGAAGCTTTCTTT
TRBJ1-3 | TRBV28 | many | . | CASSSMQGGNTIYF | TGTGCCAGCAGTTCGATGCAGGGAGGAAACACCATATATTTT
TRBJ1-1 | TRBV19 | . | . | CASSPYRAGTEAFF | TGTGCCAGTAGTCCTTACAGGGCTGGGACTGAAGCTTTCTTT
TRBJ1-2 | TRBV9 | many | TRBD1 | CASSVGGQGAGGYTF | TGTGCCAGCAGCGTCGGAGGACAGGGGGCTGGTGGCTACACCTTC
TRBJ2-7 | TRBV4-2 | few | TRBD1 | CASSQTGMGEQYF | TGTGCCAGCAGCCAGACAGGGATGGGAGAGCAGTACTTC
TRBJ2-7 | TRBV27 | . | TRBD2 | CASRGRHSYEQYF | TGTGCCAGTCGCGGGAGACACTCCTACGAGCAGTACTTC
TRBJ1-2 | TRBV20-1 | many | . | CSARGDLYGYTF | TGCAGTGCTAGAGGTGACCTATATGGCTACACCTTC